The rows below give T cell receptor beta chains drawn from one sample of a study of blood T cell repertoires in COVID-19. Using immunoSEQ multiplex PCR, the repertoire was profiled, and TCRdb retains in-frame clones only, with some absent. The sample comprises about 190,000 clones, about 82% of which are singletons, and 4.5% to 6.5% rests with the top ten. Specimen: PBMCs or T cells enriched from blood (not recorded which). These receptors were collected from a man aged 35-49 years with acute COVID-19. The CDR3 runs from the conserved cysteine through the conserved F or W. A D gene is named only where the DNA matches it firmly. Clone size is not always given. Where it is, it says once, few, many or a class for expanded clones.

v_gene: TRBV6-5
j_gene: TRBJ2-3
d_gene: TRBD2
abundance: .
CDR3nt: TGTGCCAGCACTATGGGGGCGGGAGGAAGAGATACGCAGTATTTT
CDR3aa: CASTMGAGGRDTQYF

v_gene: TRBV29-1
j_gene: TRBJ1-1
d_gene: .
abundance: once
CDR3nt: TGCAGCGTTGAATGGCAGGGAGGTGCGGGAGCTTTCTTT
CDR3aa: CSVEWQGGAGAFF

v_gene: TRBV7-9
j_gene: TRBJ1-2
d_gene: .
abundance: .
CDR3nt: TGTGCCAGCAGCTTAGGAGGCAGGGCTGATGGCTACACCTTC
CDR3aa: CASSLGGRADGYTF

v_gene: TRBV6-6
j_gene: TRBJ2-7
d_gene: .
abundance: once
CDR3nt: TGTGCCAGCAGTTGGACGGGGAGCTCCTACGAGCAGTACTTC
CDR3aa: CASSWTGSSYEQYF

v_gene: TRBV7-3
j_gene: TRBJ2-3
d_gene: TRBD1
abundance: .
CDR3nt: TGTGCCAGCAGCGACAGGGGGTCGGGCGATACGCAGTATTTT
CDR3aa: CASSDRGSGDTQYF

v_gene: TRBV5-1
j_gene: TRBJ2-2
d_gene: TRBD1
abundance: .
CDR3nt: TGCGCCAGCAGCTTTTCAAGACAGGGGAACACCGGGGAGCTGTTTTTT
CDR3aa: CASSFSRQGNTGELFF

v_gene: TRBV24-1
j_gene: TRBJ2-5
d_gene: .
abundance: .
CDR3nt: TGTGCCACCAGTGATAGCTCCGACTGGCACCAAGAGACCCAGTACTTC
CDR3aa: CATSDSSDWHQETQYF

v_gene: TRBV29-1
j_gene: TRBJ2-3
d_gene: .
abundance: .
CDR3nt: TGCAGCGTTATTGGGGGGCTAGCGGAGGCTAGCACAGATACGCAGTATTTT
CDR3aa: CSVIGGLAEASTDTQYF

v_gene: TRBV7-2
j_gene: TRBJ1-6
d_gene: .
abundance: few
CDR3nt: TGTGCCAGCAGCTTAGCGGCAGGGTCCTATAATTCACCCCTCCACTTT
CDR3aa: CASSLAAGSYNSPLHF

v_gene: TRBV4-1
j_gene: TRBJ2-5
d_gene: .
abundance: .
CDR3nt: TGCGCCAGCAGCCTCGTGAACAGTCCCCGTCAAGAGACCCAGTACTTC
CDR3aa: CASSLVNSPRQETQYF

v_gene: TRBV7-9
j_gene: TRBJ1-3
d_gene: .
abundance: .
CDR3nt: TGTGCCAGCAGCCCCAAGGCGGCGCGCTCTGGAAACACCATATATTTT
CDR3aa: CASSPKAARSGNTIYF

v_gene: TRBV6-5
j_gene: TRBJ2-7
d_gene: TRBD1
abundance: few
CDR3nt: TGTGCCAGCAGTCGGGACAGTACTTCCTACGAGCAGTACTTC
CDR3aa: CASSRDSTSYEQYF

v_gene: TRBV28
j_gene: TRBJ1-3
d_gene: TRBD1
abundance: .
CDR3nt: TGTGCCAGCACCAGGACAGGGTTTGACACCATATATTTT
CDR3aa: CASTRTGFDTIYF

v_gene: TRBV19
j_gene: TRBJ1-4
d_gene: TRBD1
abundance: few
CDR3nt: TGTGCCAGTAGAGACAGGGGTCCGGAGAAACTGTTTTTT
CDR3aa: CASRDRGPEKLFF

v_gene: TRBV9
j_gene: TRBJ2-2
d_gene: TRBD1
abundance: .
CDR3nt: TGTGCCAGCACCCCTGGGGGACAGGGGTCCGGGGAGCTGTTTTTT
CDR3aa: CASTPGGQGSGELFF

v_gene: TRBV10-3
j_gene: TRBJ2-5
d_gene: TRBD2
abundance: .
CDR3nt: TGTGCCATCAGTGACCAACTAGCGGGACAGGAGACCCAGTACTTC
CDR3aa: CAISDQLAGQETQYF

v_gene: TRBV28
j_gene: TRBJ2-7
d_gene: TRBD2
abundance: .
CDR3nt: TGTGCCAGCACCTTGGGGGGGGGAAATCCCTACGAGCAGTACTTC
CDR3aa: CASTLGGGNPYEQYF

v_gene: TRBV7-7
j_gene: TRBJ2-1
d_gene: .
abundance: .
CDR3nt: TGTGCCAGCAGCTTAGGGCCTTACAATGAGCAGTTCTTC
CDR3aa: CASSLGPYNEQFF

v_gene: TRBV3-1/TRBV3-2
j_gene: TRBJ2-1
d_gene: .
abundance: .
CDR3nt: TGTGCCAGCGGACAGGGAGGGAACAATGAGCAGTTCTTC
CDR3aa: CASGQGGNNEQFF

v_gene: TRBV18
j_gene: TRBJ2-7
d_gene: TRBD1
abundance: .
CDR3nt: TGTGCCAGCTCTAGGACAGGGGGATCCTACGAGCAGTACTTC
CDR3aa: CASSRTGGSYEQYF

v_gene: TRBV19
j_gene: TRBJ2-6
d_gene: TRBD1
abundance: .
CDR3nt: TGTGCCAGTAGTCCCCGGGACAGTACGCTTAACTCTGGGGCCAACGTCCTGACTTTC
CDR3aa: CASSPRDSTLNSGANVLTF

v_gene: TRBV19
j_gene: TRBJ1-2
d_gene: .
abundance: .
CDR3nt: TGTGCCAGTAGTATGTTGTTAGTCTACACCTTC
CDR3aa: CASSMLLVYTF

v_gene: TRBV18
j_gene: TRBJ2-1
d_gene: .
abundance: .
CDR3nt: TGTGCCAGCTCACCAAACGGGGACTCCTACAATGAGCAGTTCTTC
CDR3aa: CASSPNGDSYNEQFF

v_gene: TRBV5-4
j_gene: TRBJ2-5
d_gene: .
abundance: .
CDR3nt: TGTGCCAGCAGCTTGGCTGGGCCGGAGACCCAGTACTTC
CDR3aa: CASSLAGPETQYF

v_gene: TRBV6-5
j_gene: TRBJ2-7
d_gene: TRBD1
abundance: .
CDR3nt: TGTGCCAGCAGTTACTCGAGGGGGCAGGTATCCGAGCAGTACTTC
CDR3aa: CASSYSRGQVSEQYF

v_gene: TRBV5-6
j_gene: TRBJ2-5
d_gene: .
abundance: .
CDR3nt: TGTGCCAGCAGCGGGGGGACTCTTTCTGGAGAGACCCAGTACTTC
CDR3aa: CASSGGTLSGETQYF

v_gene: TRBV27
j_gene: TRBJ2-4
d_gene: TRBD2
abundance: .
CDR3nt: TGTGCCAGCAGTCCCGAACTAGCGGGAGGTACTGACAAAAACATTCAGTACTTC
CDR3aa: CASSPELAGGTDKNIQYF

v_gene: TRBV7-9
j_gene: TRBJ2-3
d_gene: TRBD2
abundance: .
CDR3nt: TGTGCCAGCAGCCAGGGGACTAGCGGATTCACAGATACGCAGTATTTT
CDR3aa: CASSQGTSGFTDTQYF

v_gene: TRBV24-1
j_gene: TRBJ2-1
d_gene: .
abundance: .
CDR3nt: TGTGCCACCAGTGATTTCTGGCGGGGAGAGGAGCAGTTCTTC
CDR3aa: CATSDFWRGEEQFF

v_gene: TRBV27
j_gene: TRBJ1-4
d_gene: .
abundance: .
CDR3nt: TGTGCCAGCAGTTCCGACCCGACCGGGACAATGGAAAAACTGTTTTTT
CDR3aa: CASSSDPTGTMEKLFF

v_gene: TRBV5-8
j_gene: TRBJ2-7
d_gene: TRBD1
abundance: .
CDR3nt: TGTGCCAGCACCCGGACAGGTTGGCACGAGCAGTACTTC
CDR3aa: CASTRTGWHEQYF

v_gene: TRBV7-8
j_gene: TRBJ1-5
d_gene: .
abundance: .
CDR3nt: TGTGCCAGCAGCTCCGATAGTGGGGGGGGATTCAATCAGCCCCAGCATTTT
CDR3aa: CASSSDSGGGFNQPQHF

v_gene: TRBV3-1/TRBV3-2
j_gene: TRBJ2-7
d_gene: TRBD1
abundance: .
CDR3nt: TGTGCCAGCAGCCCTACAACTTCAGGGGGCAATGAGTACTTC
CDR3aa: CASSPTTSGGNEYF

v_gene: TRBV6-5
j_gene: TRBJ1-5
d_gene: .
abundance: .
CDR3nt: TGTGCCAGCAGTAAAAAGAGGGGGCAGCCCCAGCATTTT
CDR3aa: CASSKKRGQPQHF

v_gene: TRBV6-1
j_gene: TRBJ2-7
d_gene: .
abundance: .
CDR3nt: TGTGCCAGCAGTGAAAGTAGGGGCCCGTCCTACGAGCAGTACTTC
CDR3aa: CASSESRGPSYEQYF

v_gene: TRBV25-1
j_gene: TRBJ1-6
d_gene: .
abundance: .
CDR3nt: TGTGCCAGCAGTGAAACCAGTAATTGGAATTCACCCCTCCACTTT
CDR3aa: CASSETSNWNSPLHF